This TCR beta chain was obtained from a study of T cells in Graves' hyperthyroidism and ophthalmopathy. Overall study context: Pretreatment peripheral blood was obtained at initial diagnosis.

Amplification yielded TCR beta CDR3 regions, with RNA transcripts as the source. When the TCR CDR3 underwent first-round RT-PCR, the HTBI primer set was used. TCRdb re-analysed the multiplex PCR reads in MiXCR, keeping a single row per CDR3 protein. The repertoire consists of roughly 290,000 distinct CDR3 sequences, with over 15% occurring once and the leading ten covering about 51%. Uncontrolled infections, other autoimmune diseases, pregnancy or lactation led to exclusion of patients. This clonotype was seen at least ten times. The sequence was obtained from a woman in her sixties or seventies with Graves' ophthalmopathy. Sequencing was performed on blood.

The CDR3 region has the DNA TGTGCCAGCAAGGAAACAGGGACTAGCGGCTACAATGAGCAGTTCTTC. Its translation: CASKETGTSGYNEQFF. This chain uses TRBV6-1 with TRBJ2-1; 11 bases match TRBD2. The CDR3 spans 16 residues. CDR1 and CDR2 (germline): MNHNS, SASEGT. V trimming: 7 bases; J trimming: 3 bases; junction bases outside the gene matches: 8.